A selection of T cell receptor beta chains follows, all from one sample in a study of tumor-infiltrating lymphocytes in primary liver carcinoma. TCRdb reprocessed the multiplex PCR reads via MiXCR and lists one record per CDR3 protein. Of about 120,000 distinct CDR3 sequences listed, 50% to 65% are singletons. Material for sequencing was liver tumor tissue from sampling region 1. The receptor source for this set is a woman aged 55-70 years with primary liver carcinoma and hepatitis B virus infection. Both conserved end residues are part of each CDR3. D genes are given only for firm matches. Clone size is given for some rows only: seen once, a few or many times, or a class if the clone is expanded.

v_gene	abundance	d_gene	j_gene	CDR3aa	CDR3nt
TRBV11-3	-	-	TRBJ1-1	CVSSLSRLGRGGTEAFF	TGTGTCAGCAGCTTAAGTCGATTAGGACGGGGGGGCACTGAAGCTTTCTTT
TRBV11-2	-	-	TRBJ2-3	CASSPRSRTDTQYF	TGTGCCAGCAGCCCGCGATCCCGCACAGATACGCAGTATTTT
TRBV11-2	-	-	TRBJ1-2	CTSSLPGTGPYGYTF	TGTACCAGCAGCTTACCCGGAACAGGGCCCTATGGCTACACATTC
TRBV30	once	TRBD1	TRBJ2-1	CAWGPGQGYNEQFF	TGTGCCTGGGGACCGGGACAGGGCTACAATGAGCAGTTCTTC
TRBV5-6	-	-	TRBJ2-2	CSSKNTGELFF	TGTTCCAGCAAAAACACCGGGGAGCTGTTTTTT
TRBV4-1	-	-	TRBJ1-5	CASNHGQSQPQHF	TGCGCCAGCAACCATGGCCAGAGTCAGCCCCAGCATTTT
TRBV29-1	-	TRBD2	TRBJ2-7	CSVVGDYPYKQYF	TGCAGCGTTGTTGGGGACTACCCTTACAAGCAGTACTTC
TRBV11-2	-	-	TRBJ2-2	CASGSLISGELFF	TGTGCCAGCGGCTCGCTAATCTCCGGGGAGCTGTTTTTT
TRBV30	many	-	TRBJ1-1	CAWRYDGNTEAFF	TGTGCCTGGCGCTACGACGGGAACACTGAAGCTTTCTTT
TRBV11-2	-	TRBD1	TRBJ2-7	CASSKGRDRGITYVRYF	TGTGCCAGCAGTAAAGGCCGTGACAGGGGCATAACCTACGTGCGGTACTTC
TRBV18	-	TRBD2	TRBJ2-1	CASSPPSGSRNEQFF	TGTGCCAGCTCACCACCAAGCGGGAGTCGGAATGAGCAGTTCTTC
TRBV29-1	-	-	TRBJ2-4	CSVENGARNTQYF	TGCAGCGTTGAAAACGGGGCCCGAAACACTCAGTACTTC
TRBV27	-	-	TRBJ1-6	CASSLRGLQGPQGTPLHF	TGTGCCAGCAGTTTGAGGGGACTGCAGGGTCCCCAAGGGACACCCCTCCACTTT
TRBV7-9	-	-	TRBJ2-7	CASSLGTGMWEKQYF	TGTGCCAGCAGCTTAGGAACGGGGATGTGGGAGAAACAGTACTTC
TRBV5-1	-	-	TRBJ1-1	CASRSYMNTEAFF	TGCGCCAGCAGGTCGTATATGAACACTGAAGCTTTCTTT
TRBV28	-	TRBD2	TRBJ2-7	CASSPPRLAGLYEQYF	TGTGCCAGCAGTCCCCCCCGACTAGCGGGACTCTACGAGCAGTACTTC
TRBV12-3/TRBV12-4	many	TRBD1	TRBJ1-2	CASSRQGAYYGYTF	TGTGCCAGCAGTAGACAGGGGGCCTACTATGGCTACACCTTC
TRBV28	few	TRBD1	TRBJ1-2	CASSVTTGGRDYGYTF	TGTGCCAGCAGTGTGACTACAGGGGGCCGCGACTATGGCTACACCTTC
TRBV20-1	-	-	TRBJ2-7	CSLPRAPGPYEQYF	TGCAGTCTGCCCAGGGCCCCGGGACCCTACGAGCAGTACTTC
TRBV12-3/TRBV12-4	many	-	TRBJ1-2	CASSLGREYGYTF	TGTGCCAGCAGTTTGGGCAGGGAATATGGCTACACCTTC
TRBV5-1	-	-	TRBJ2-5	CASSSPGKETQYF	TGCGCCAGCAGCTCCCCTGGGAAAGAGACCCAGTACTTC
TRBV11-2	-	-	TRBJ2-3	CASSLGGLAITDTQYF	TGTGCCAGCAGCTTAGGGGGACTGGCGATCACAGATACGCAGTATTTT
TRBV29-1	medium-sized	-	TRBJ2-3	CSVEALGRVGVSTDTQYF	TGCAGCGTTGAAGCGTTGGGCAGGGTGGGGGTTAGCACAGATACGCAGTATTTT
TRBV29-1	-	TRBD1	TRBJ2-1	CSVRAGGDEQLF	TGCAGCGTGCGAGCAGGGGGCGATGAGCAGCTCTTC
TRBV11-1	-	-	TRBJ2-3	CASSSLFSLGDRQSF	TGTGCCAGCAGCTCGCTATTTTCTCTCGGAGATAGGCAGTCTTTT
TRBV28	few	TRBD2	TRBJ2-3	CASSQPTSGSRDTQYF	TGTGCCAGCAGTCAACCGACTAGCGGGAGCAGGGATACGCAGTATTTT
TRBV12-3/TRBV12-4	many	-	TRBJ2-2	CASSLSPTNTGELFF	TGTGCCAGCAGTTTATCACCTACTAACACCGGGGAGCTGTTTTTT
TRBV9	-	TRBD2	TRBJ2-1	CASSAVMEAGGPGNEQFF	TGTGCCAGCAGCGCGGTAATGGAAGCGGGAGGGCCGGGTAATGAGCAGTTCTTC